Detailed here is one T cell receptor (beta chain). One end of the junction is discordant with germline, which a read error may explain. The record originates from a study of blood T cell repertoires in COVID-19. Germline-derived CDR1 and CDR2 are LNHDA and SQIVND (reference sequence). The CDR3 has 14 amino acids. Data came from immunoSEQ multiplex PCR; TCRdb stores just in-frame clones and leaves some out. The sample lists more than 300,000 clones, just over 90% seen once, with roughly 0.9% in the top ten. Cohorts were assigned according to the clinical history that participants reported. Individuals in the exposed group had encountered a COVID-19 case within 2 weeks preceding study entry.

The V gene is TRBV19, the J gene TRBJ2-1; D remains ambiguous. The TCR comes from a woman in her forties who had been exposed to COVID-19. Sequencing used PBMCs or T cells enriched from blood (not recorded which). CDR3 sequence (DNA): TGTGCCAGTAGTCCGGCGGCTTCCTTCAATGAGCAGTTCTTC. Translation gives CASSPAASFNEQFF.